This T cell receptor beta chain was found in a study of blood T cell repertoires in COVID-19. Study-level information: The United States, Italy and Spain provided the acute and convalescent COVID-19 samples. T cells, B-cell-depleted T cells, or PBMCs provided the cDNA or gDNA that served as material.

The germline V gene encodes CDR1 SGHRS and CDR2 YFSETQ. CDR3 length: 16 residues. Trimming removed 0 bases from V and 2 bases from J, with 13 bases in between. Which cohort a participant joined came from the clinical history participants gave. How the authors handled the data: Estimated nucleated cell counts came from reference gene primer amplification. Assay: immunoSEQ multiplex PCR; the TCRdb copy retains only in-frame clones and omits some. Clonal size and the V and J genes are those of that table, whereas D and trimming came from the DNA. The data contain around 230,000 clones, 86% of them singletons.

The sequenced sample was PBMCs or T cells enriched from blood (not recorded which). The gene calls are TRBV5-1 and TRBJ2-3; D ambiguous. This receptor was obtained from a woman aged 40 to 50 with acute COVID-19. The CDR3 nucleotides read TGCGCCAGCAGCTTGGCCGTGGGCACGTACACAGATACGCAGTATTTT. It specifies CASSLAVGTYTDTQYF.